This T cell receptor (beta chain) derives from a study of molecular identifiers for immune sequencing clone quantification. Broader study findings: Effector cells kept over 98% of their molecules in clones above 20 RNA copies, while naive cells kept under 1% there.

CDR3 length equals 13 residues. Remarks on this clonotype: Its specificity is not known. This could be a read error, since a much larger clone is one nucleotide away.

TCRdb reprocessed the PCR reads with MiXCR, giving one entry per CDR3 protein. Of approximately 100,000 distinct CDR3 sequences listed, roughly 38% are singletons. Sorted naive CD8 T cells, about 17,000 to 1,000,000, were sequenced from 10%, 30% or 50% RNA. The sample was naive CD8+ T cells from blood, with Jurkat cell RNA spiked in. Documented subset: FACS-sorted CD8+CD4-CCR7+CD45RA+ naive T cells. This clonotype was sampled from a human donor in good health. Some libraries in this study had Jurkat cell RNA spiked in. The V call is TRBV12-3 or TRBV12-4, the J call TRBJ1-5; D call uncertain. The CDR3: CACRAGGNQPQHF. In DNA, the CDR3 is TGTGCCTGCAGAGCAGGTGGCAATCAGCCCCAGCATTTT.